This is a list of T cell receptor beta chains from one sample in a study of identical twins. Via MiXCR, TCRdb re-called the 5' RACE reads, giving one row per CDR3 protein. Of about 690,000 distinct CDR3 sequences in the sample, over 20% are singletons; the top ten hold around 4.4%. These data were also filed under a second study, of T cells expressing NK-cell markers.

The specimen sequenced was PBMCs. Receptors were obtained from a young woman in good health. CDR3s include the opening cysteine and the closing phenylalanine or tryptophan. Each record gives: D gene, J gene, clone size, V gene, CDR3 protein, CDR3 DNA. A D gene is named only where the DNA matches it firmly. Expanded clones get a size class; other rows say once, few or many, or leave the size out.

D gene: TRBD2; J gene: TRBJ2-3; clone size: few; V gene: TRBV3-1; CDR3 protein: CASSQLSGGAGDTQYF; CDR3 DNA: TGTGCCAGCAGCCAATTATCCGGGGGGGCAGGAGATACGCAGTATTTT
D gene: NA; J gene: TRBJ1-3; clone size: NA; V gene: TRBV29-1; CDR3 protein: CSARAVSGNTIYF; CDR3 DNA: TGCAGCGCTCGCGCAGTGTCGGGAAACACCATATATTTT
D gene: TRBD1; J gene: TRBJ2-3; clone size: NA; V gene: TRBV11-2; CDR3 protein: CASSLTGTGDFTDTQYF; CDR3 DNA: TGTGCCAGCAGCTTAACCGGGACAGGTGATTTCACAGATACGCAGTATTTT
D gene: TRBD2; J gene: TRBJ2-5; clone size: few; V gene: TRBV20-1; CDR3 protein: CSASPGGGETQYF; CDR3 DNA: TGCAGTGCTAGTCCGGGGGGAGGAGAGACCCAGTACTTC
D gene: TRBD2; J gene: TRBJ2-1; clone size: few; V gene: TRBV7-2; CDR3 protein: CASTRNSGGANEQFF; CDR3 DNA: TGTGCCAGCACCAGGAATAGCGGGGGGGCAAATGAGCAGTTCTTC
D gene: TRBD1; J gene: TRBJ2-1; clone size: few; V gene: TRBV27; CDR3 protein: CASSSGTGLNEQFF; CDR3 DNA: TGTGCCAGCAGTTCCGGGACAGGGTTAAATGAGCAGTTCTTC
D gene: NA; J gene: TRBJ2-3; clone size: many; V gene: TRBV10-3; CDR3 protein: CAISESSGASTDTQYF; CDR3 DNA: TGTGCCATCAGTGAGTCGAGCGGAGCTAGCACAGATACGCAGTATTTT
D gene: NA; J gene: TRBJ1-6; clone size: few; V gene: TRBV20-1; CDR3 protein: CSASAHGDSPLHF; CDR3 DNA: TGCAGTGCTAGCGCCCACGGTGATTCACCCCTCCACTTT
D gene: TRBD2; J gene: TRBJ2-7; clone size: few; V gene: TRBV20-1; CDR3 protein: CSALKSGGRSYEQYF; CDR3 DNA: TGCAGTGCTTTAAAATCGGGGGGGCGATCCTACGAGCAGTACTTC
D gene: TRBD2; J gene: TRBJ2-1; clone size: many; V gene: TRBV6-2/TRBV6-3; CDR3 protein: CASSSLTSPLVYNEQFF; CDR3 DNA: TGTGCCAGCAGCTCCTTGACTAGCCCTTTAGTTTACAATGAGCAGTTCTTC
D gene: NA; J gene: TRBJ2-5; clone size: few; V gene: TRBV5-1; CDR3 protein: CASSYAVGQETQYF; CDR3 DNA: TGCGCCAGCAGCTACGCCGTTGGACAAGAGACCCAGTACTTC
D gene: NA; J gene: TRBJ1-1; clone size: few; V gene: TRBV2; CDR3 protein: CASSEGGRTEAFF; CDR3 DNA: TGTGCCAGCAGTGAAGGAGGGCGGACTGAAGCTTTCTTT
D gene: TRBD1; J gene: TRBJ2-2; clone size: few; V gene: TRBV5-5; CDR3 protein: CASSSGQLYTGELFF; CDR3 DNA: TGTGCCAGCAGCTCGGGACAGCTTTACACCGGGGAGCTGTTTTTT
D gene: NA; J gene: TRBJ1-2; clone size: NA; V gene: TRBV6-5; CDR3 protein: CASSYSIQANYGYTF; CDR3 DNA: TGTGCCAGCAGTTACTCAATACAAGCTAACTATGGCTACACCTTC
D gene: TRBD2; J gene: TRBJ2-1; clone size: few; V gene: TRBV7-9; CDR3 protein: CASSLVLATNEQFF; CDR3 DNA: TGTGCCAGCAGCTTAGTACTAGCGACCAATGAGCAGTTCTTC
D gene: NA; J gene: TRBJ2-2; clone size: NA; V gene: TRBV20-1; CDR3 protein: CSARDYGLRGNTGELFF; CDR3 DNA: TGCAGTGCTAGAGATTATGGTTTGCGGGGGAACACCGGGGAGCTGTTTTTT
D gene: NA; J gene: TRBJ2-5; clone size: few; V gene: TRBV5-1; CDR3 protein: CASSLASRAQETQYF; CDR3 DNA: TGCGCCAGCAGCTTGGCCAGCCGGGCTCAAGAGACCCAGTACTTC
D gene: NA; J gene: TRBJ1-1; clone size: NA; V gene: TRBV12-3/TRBV12-4; CDR3 protein: CASSPPRAGEDTEAFF; CDR3 DNA: TGTGCCAGCAGTCCCCCAAGGGCAGGCGAGGACACTGAAGCTTTCTTT
D gene: NA; J gene: TRBJ1-2; clone size: NA; V gene: TRBV9; CDR3 protein: CASRGSGTEVYGYTF; CDR3 DNA: TGTGCCAGCAGAGGATCCGGGACTGAGGTCTATGGCTACACCTTC
D gene: TRBD1; J gene: TRBJ2-3; clone size: NA; V gene: TRBV7-9; CDR3 protein: CASSFSGQGEYF; CDR3 DNA: TGTGCCAGCAGCTTTTCCGGACAGGGCGAGTATTTT
D gene: NA; J gene: TRBJ2-2; clone size: once; V gene: TRBV9; CDR3 protein: CASSVAVGGANTGELFF; CDR3 DNA: TGTGCCAGCAGCGTAGCGGTAGGGGGTGCGAACACCGGGGAGCTGTTTTTT
D gene: TRBD2; J gene: TRBJ2-1; clone size: NA; V gene: TRBV20-1; CDR3 protein: CSAPRGGRNEQFF; CDR3 DNA: TGCAGCGCTCCGCGGGGGGGGCGGAATGAGCAGTTCTTC
D gene: NA; J gene: TRBJ2-3; clone size: once; V gene: TRBV12-3/TRBV12-4; CDR3 protein: CASSSTTNTDTQYF; CDR3 DNA: TGTGCCAGCAGTTCTACGACCAACACAGATACGCAGTATTTT
D gene: NA; J gene: TRBJ2-5; clone size: NA; V gene: TRBV4-3; CDR3 protein: CASSQDYGSKETQYF; CDR3 DNA: TGCGCCAGCAGCCAAGATTACGGCAGTAAAGAGACCCAGTACTTC
D gene: NA; J gene: TRBJ2-5; clone size: NA; V gene: TRBV20-1; CDR3 protein: CSAGGRQETQYF; CDR3 DNA: TGCAGTGCTGGAGGGCGGCAAGAGACCCAGTACTTC
D gene: NA; J gene: TRBJ2-1; clone size: few; V gene: TRBV20-1; CDR3 protein: CSANSLSRVYNEQFF; CDR3 DNA: TGCAGTGCTAATTCTCTCAGTCGGGTTTACAATGAGCAGTTCTTC
D gene: TRBD2; J gene: TRBJ2-3; clone size: few; V gene: TRBV7-2; CDR3 protein: CASSKGTSGGDTQYF; CDR3 DNA: TGTGCCAGCAGTAAAGGGACTAGCGGGGGGGATACGCAGTATTTT
D gene: NA; J gene: TRBJ2-2; clone size: NA; V gene: TRBV12-3/TRBV12-4; CDR3 protein: CASNYGFSGELFF; CDR3 DNA: TGTGCCAGCAACTACGGGTTTAGCGGGGAGCTGTTTTTT